What follows are 2 T cell receptor beta chains derived from one specimen sequenced in a study of blood T cell repertoires in COVID-19. TCRdb's copy holds only in-frame clones and misses some; the assay was immunoSEQ multiplex PCR. Seen here are roughly 56,000 clones, 80% to 90% observed once, and the top ten hold about a fifth. Sequencing was performed on peripheral blood. The receptors come from a human donor in a cohort sampled during active COVID-19.

This chain links TRBV5-4 with TRBJ2-2; D may be TRBD1 (6 bases). V lost 4 bases and J lost 0, with 13 bases in between. This CDR3 has 16 amino acids. Germline CDR1 reads SGHNT; CDR2 reads YYREEE (reference sequence). CDR3 loop: CASSVGQFANTGELFF. As DNA, the CDR3 is TGTGCCAGCAGCGTCGGACAGTTCGCGAACACCGGGGAGCTGTTTTTT.

The V call is TRBV5-6, the J call TRBJ1-2, with D tentatively TRBD1 (5 bases). Germline CDR1 is SGHDT and CDR2 is YYEEEE. CDR3 size: 13 residues. Trimming stripped 2 bases from V and 6 bases from J, with 11 bases between. The CDR3 DNA reads as TGTGCCAGCAGCTTTCCGGGGGAGCATGGCTACACCTTC. Its translation: CASSFPGEHGYTF.